This section outlines one TCR beta chain sequence together with its context. Its antigen is not identified. This sample stems from a study of identical twins. Healthy Caucasian donors formed the entire cohort. The V gene end was trimmed by 5 bases and the J gene end by 5 bases; junction bases not matched to a gene: 5. CDR3 length: 13 residues. Germline CDR1 is SGHDT and CDR2 is YYEEEE. TCRdb analysed the 5' RACE reads with MiXCR anew, one entry per CDR3 protein. Among around 100,000 distinct CDR3 sequences, 5.5% to 7% were seen once, and the ten largest hold more than 10%. Study-level points and caveats: Zero-insertion findings could be partly confounded by invariant cells (MAIT and iNKT cells). While abundant cord blood beta clonotypes carried fewer insertions, memory repertoires showed no such pattern.

The clonotype was recovered from a woman between 50 and 59 years old in good health. The material sequenced was memory T cells sorted from blood. V usage is TRBV5-6 and J usage is TRBJ1-2, with 8 bases aligning to TRBD1. The CDR3 sequence: CASSPQGAYGYTF. In DNA form, the CDR3 reads TGTGCCAGCAGTCCTCAGGGGGCGTATGGCTACACCTTC.